The present entry profiles one TCR beta chain with its context. Its antigen is unidentified. CDR1 is MDHEN, CDR2 SYDVKM, per germline. This CDR3 region has 15 residues. Losses at the gene ends were 5 bases for V and 5 bases for J; bases not matched to a gene: 5. Assay used: immunoSEQ multiplex PCR; TCRdb lists only in-frame clones, some missing. The sample includes 150,000 to 200,000 clones, approximately 94% seen only once; the top ten take 4.5% to 5.5%. These data originate in a study of T cell responses to AZD1222 COVID-19 vaccine. Study outcomes and limitations: Only six or seven AZD1222 recipients were seropositive at baseline.

The sequencing used peripheral blood, collected 28 days after the second AZD1222 dose. The sequence was collected from an adult who received the AZD1222 COVID-19 vaccine. This chain joins TRBV28 and TRBJ2-1; TRBD2 aligns across 11 bases. The CDR3 region is CASSGSGRAHNEQFF. The CDR3 region has the DNA TGTGCCAGCAGTGGTAGCGGGAGGGCCCACAATGAGCAGTTCTTC.